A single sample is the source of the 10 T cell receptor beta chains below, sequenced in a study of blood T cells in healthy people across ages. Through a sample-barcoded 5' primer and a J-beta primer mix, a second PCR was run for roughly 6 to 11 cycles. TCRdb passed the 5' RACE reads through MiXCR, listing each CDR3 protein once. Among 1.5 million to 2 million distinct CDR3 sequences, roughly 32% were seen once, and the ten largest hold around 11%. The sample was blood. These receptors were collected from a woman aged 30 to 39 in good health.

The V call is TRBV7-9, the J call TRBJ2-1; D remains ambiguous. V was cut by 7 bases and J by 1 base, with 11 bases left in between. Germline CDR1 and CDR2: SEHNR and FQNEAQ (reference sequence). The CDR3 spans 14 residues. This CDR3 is CASTGKGSYNEQFF. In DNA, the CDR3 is TGTGCCAGCACCGGCAAGGGATCCTACAATGAGCAGTTCTTC.

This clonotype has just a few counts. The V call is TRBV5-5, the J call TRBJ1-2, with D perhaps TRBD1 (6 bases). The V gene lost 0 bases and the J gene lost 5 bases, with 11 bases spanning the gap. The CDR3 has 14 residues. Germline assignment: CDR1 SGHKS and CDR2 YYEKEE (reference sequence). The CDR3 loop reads CASSLASGAYGYTF. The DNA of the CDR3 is TGTGCCAGCAGCTTGGCCTCGGGGGCGTATGGCTACACCTTC. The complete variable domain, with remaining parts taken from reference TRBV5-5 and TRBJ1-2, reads DAGVTQSPTHLIKTRGQQVTLRCSPISGHKSVSWYQQVLGQGPQFIFQYYEKEERGRGNFPDRFSARQFPNYSSELNVNALLLGDSALYLCASSLASGAYGYTFGSGTRLTVV.

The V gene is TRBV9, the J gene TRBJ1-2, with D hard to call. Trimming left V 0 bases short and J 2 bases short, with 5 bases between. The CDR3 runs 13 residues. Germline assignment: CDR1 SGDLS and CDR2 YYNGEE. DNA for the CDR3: TGTGCCAGCAGCGTAGAGGTAAACTATGGCTACACCTTC. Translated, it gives CASSVEVNYGYTF.

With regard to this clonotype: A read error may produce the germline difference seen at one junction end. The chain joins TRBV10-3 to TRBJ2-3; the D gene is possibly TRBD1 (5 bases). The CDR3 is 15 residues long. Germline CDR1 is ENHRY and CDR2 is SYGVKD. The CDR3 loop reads CAISEEEKDTGTQYF. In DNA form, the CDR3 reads TGTGCCATCAGTGAGGAGGAAAAGGACACAGGTACGCAGTATTTT.

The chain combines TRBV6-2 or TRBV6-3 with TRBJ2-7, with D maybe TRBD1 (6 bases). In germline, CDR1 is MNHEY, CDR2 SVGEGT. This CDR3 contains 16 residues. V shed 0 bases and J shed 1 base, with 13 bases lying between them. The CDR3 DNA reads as TGTGCCAGCAGTTACTCGATCCAGGGGATATCCTACGAGCAGTACTTC. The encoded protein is CASSYSIQGISYEQYF.

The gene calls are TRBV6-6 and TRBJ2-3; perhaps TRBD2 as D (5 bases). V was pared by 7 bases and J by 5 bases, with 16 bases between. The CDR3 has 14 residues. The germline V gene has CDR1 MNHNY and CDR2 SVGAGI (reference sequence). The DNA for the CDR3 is TGTGCCAGCAAACGAGGGTCCCGATTAGATACGCAGTATTTT. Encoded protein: CASKRGSRLDTQYF.

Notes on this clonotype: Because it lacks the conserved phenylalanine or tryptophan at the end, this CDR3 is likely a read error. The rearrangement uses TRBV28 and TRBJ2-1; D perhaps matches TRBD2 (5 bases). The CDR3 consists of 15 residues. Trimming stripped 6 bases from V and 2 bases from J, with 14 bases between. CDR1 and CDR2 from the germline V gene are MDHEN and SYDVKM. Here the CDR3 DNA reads TGTGCCAGCAGCCCCAGCGGAATTCCCTACAATGAGCAGTTCTTA. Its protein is CASSPSGIPYNEQFL.

DNA of the CDR3: TGCAGGGCCACGACAGGGGAGACCCAGTACTTC. The encoded protein is CRATTGETQYF. The chain is built from TRBV20-1 and TRBJ2-5; the match to TRBD1 covers 7 bases. Germline lookup yields CDR1 DFQATT and CDR2 SNEGSKA (reference sequence). The CDR3 covers 11 residues.

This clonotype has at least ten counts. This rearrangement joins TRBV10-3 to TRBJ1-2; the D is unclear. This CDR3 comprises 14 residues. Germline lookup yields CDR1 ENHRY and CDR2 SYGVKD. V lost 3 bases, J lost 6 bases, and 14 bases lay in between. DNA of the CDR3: TGTGCCATCAGTGAAGGGCCTGGCGGGGATGGCTACACCTTC. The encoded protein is CAISEGPGGDGYTF.

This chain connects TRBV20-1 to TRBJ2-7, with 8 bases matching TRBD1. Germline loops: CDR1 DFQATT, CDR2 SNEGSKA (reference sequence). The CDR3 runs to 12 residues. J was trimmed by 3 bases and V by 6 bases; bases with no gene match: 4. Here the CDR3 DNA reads TGCAGTGCAAATGACAGGGGCTACGAGCAGTACTTC. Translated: CSANDRGYEQYF.